This T cell receptor beta chain was identified during a study of T-cell memory formation after mild COVID-19. Whole-study results and caveats: From day 15 to 85, contracting clones were balanced between CD4 and CD8, whereas later expanders leaned toward CD4+. CD8+ contracting clones occupied EMRA, while CD4+ ones occupied mainly CM and EM. Cross-reactive memory appears to have joined, as suggested by some responding clones showing up in pre-infection memory.

The table lists this clonotype with many counts. The antigen remains undetermined. This CDR3 is 16 amino acids long. The germline CDR1 and CDR2 sequences are SGDLS and YYNGEE. The J segment lost 1 base and the V segment lost 1 base, leaving 7 bases of the junction unmatched. Barcoded TCR alpha and TCR beta cDNA libraries with UMIs came from 5'RACE using constant-segment primers. TCRdb independently ran MiXCR on the 5' RACE reads; one entry per CDR3 protein. The sample has about 150,000 distinct CDR3 sequences, over 10% seen once; the top ten hold approximately 3.4%. Sequencing input: PBMCs or a T cell subset sorted from them (not recorded which). The gene calls are TRBV9 and TRBJ2-5; TRBD2 aligns across 7 bases. This receptor was obtained from a man aged 18 to 30 who had mild COVID-19 (a few samples of this study predate the infection). Cell type and time point are not known. CDR3 DNA sequence: TGTGCCAGCAGCGTAACAGCGGGGACCTTCCAAGAGACCCAGTACTTC. Amino acids: CASSVTAGTFQETQYF. The full variable domain, completed using reference TRBV9 and TRBJ2-5, is DSGVTQTPKHLITATGQRVTLRCSPRSGDLSVYWYQQSLDQGLQFLIQYYNGEERAKGNILERFSAQQFPDLHSELNLSSLELGDSALYFCASSVTAGTFQETQYFGPGTRLLVL.